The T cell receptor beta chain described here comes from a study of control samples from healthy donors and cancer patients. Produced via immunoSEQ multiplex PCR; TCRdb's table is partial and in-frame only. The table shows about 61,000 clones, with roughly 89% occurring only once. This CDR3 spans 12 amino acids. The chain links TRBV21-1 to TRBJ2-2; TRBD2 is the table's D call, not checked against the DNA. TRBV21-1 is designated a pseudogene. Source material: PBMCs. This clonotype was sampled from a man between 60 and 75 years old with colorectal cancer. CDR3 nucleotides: TGTGCCAGCAGCTTGCCAGGCCGGGGAGCTGTTTTT. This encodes CASSLPGRGAVF.